This entry describes one T cell receptor beta chain. The antigen remains unidentified. This CDR3 spans 14 amino acids. Per the germline V gene, CDR1 is MNHEY and CDR2 is SVGAGI. Trimming at V came to 6 bases and at J to 7 bases, leaving 7 bases not matched to a gene. These data originate in a study of cytomegalovirus exposure and HLA in healthy donors. Points from the study as a whole: A later analysis by the authors found several of the most significant clusters apparently linked to common viral pathogens. A later analysis found most CMV-associated TCR beta chains apparently HLA-restricted. Further analysis, carried out later, found HLA-associated TCR beta chains more clonally expanded than equally common other chains. Researchers reported in a later analysis that a missense DCLRE1C variant was tied to TCR beta V- and J-gene trimming.

60 Vbeta and 13 Jbeta primers were used in PCR. This table comes from immunoSEQ multiplex PCR, and its TCRdb copy is limited to in-frame clones, with some not included. The profile covers tens of thousands of clones, with around four fifths appearing a single time and roughly 5.1% taken by the ten largest. Sequenced: PBMCs. This sequence originates from a male donor in good health and CMV-seropositive. The V gene is TRBV6-5, the J gene TRBJ2-5, with 11 bases that match TRBD1. CDR3 nucleotides: TGTGCCAGCAGCCCCGGACAGGGGGCCGGGACCCAGTACTTC. It encodes CASSPGQGAGTQYF.